The 2 T cell receptor beta chains presented below share a single source sample, sequenced in a study of blood T cell repertoires in COVID-19. Libraries were prepared by immunoSEQ multiplex PCR; TCRdb keeps only in-frame clonotypes and omits some of them. Here the sample spans under 250,000 clones, about nine tenths being singletons. Sample: peripheral blood. Every receptor here comes from a man aged 45-65 years with COVID-19, enrolled during active disease.

V is TRBV3-1 (or the pseudogene TRBV3-2) and J is TRBJ2-2; TRBD2 agrees at 7 bases. The V and J ends lost 4 bases and 2 bases, in that order; junction bases with no gene match: 4. Germline V gene lookup returns CDR1 LGHDT and CDR2 YNNKEL (reference sequence). There are 15 residues in the CDR3. The CDR3 spells CASSPWTSNTGELFF. CDR3 bases: TGTGCCAGCAGCCCTTGGACTAGTAACACCGGGGAGCTGTTTTTT.

This sequence joins TRBV19 and TRBJ2-7; TRBD2 is a possible D gene (6 bases). The V gene's germline CDR1 is LNHDA and CDR2 SQIVND (reference sequence). The length of the CDR3 is 16 residues. Trimming left V 5 bases short and J 6 bases short, with 23 bases between. This chain's CDR3 is CASSPRPPGRTTEQYF. The CDR3 region has the DNA TGTGCCAGTAGTCCCCGGCCCCCGGGACGGACTACCGAGCAGTACTTC.